These 5 T cell receptor beta chains share one sample of origin, sequenced in a study of blood T cell repertoires in COVID-19. Sequenced by immunoSEQ multiplex PCR; TCRdb stores in-frame clones only, minus some. The sample contains 200,000 to 250,000 clones, 85% to 90% of which appear only once. Input material: peripheral blood. Source of these receptors: a man under 40 with COVID-19, enrolled during active disease.

The chain employs TRBV29-1 and TRBJ2-7; 11 bases are a match to TRBD1. CDR3 length: 17 residues. J was trimmed by 2 bases and V by 5 bases; bases with no gene match: 14. Germline CDR1 is SQVTM and CDR2 is ANQGSEA. CDR3 residues: CSVRRDRGSFPAYEQYF. The CDR3 DNA reads TGCAGCGTTCGCCGGGACAGGGGGTCTTTCCCGGCCTACGAGCAGTACTTC.

This clone appeared a single time. Other DNA sequences in this sample translate to the same CDR3. CDR3 sequence reads: CASSIEADTQYF. CDR3 bases: TGTGCCAGTAGTATCGAGGCAGATACGCAGTATTTT. This chain uses TRBV19 with TRBJ2-3; no firm D call. With 3 bases removed from V and 4 bases from J, the gap between germline ends came to 5 bases. Germline V gives CDR1 LNHDA, CDR2 SQIVND (reference sequence). This CDR3 region has 12 residues.

V gene TRBV11-3 combines with J gene TRBJ2-1, with D hard to call. The CDR3 contains 14 residues. CDR1 and CDR2 from the germline V gene are SGHNT and YENEEA. The V end lost 3 bases, the J end lost 5 bases, and 11 bases lay between the germline ends. This CDR3 reads CASSLGPFHNEQFF. CDR3 bases: TGTGCCAGCAGCTTGGGCCCGTTTCACAATGAGCAGTTCTTC.

In DNA, the CDR3 is TGTGCCAGCAAAGATCGAGGAGGGCCTAACTATGGCTACACCTTC. Protein product: CASKDRGGPNYGYTF. V and J are TRBV27 and TRBJ1-2; D gene unclear. Trimming took 7 bases from V and 0 from J, leaving 15 bases between them. CDR1 and CDR2 (germline): MNHEY, SMNVEV (reference sequence). CDR3 size: 15 residues.

V gene TRBV5-6 combines with J gene TRBJ1-6; TRBD1 might be the D (5 bases). The V and J ends lost 4 bases and 9 bases respectively, with 23 bases between them. The CDR3 is made up of 17 amino acids. Germline V gene sequence: CDR1 SGHDT, CDR2 YYEEEE. The CDR3 region is CASSPRSGAPYASPLHF. The DNA of the CDR3 is TGTGCCAGCAGCCCCCGCAGTGGGGCACCGTACGCTTCACCCCTCCACTTT.